This T cell receptor beta chain was sequenced in a study of blood T cell repertoires in COVID-19. Germline CDR1 is MNHEY and CDR2 is SMNVEV (reference sequence). The V gene end was trimmed by 3 bases and the J gene end by 12 bases; junction bases not matched to a gene: 5. This CDR3 comprises 12 residues. As originally analysed: Reference gene primers were amplified, and this amplification served to estimate nucleated cell counts. Sequenced by immunoSEQ multiplex PCR; TCRdb stores in-frame clones only, minus some. V and J calls and clone size are given by that table; D and trimming were obtained from the DNA. The sample includes approximately 200,000 clones, roughly 87% of them seen just once.

The rearrangement links TRBV27 to TRBJ2-1; 7 bases map to TRBD2. The TCR was taken from a middle-aged man with active or convalescent COVID-19. Sequenced input: peripheral blood. The CDR3 coding sequence is TGTGCCAGCAGTTTTGGCGGGAGTCTGCAGTTCTTC. Translation: CASSFGGSLQFF.